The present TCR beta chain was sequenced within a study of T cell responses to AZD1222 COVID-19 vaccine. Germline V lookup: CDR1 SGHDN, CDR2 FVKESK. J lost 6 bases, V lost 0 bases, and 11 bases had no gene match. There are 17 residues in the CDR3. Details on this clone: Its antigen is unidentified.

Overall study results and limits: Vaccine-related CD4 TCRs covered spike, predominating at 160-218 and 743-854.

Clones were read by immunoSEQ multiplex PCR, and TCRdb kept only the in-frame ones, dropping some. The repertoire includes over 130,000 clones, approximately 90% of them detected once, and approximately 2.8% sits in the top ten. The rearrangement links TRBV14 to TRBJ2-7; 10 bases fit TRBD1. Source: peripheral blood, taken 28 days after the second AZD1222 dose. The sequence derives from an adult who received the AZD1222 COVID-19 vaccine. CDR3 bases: TGTGCCAGCAGCCAAGACCTCAGCCGGGACAGGGGCGGCGAGCAGTACTTC. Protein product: CASSQDLSRDRGGEQYF.